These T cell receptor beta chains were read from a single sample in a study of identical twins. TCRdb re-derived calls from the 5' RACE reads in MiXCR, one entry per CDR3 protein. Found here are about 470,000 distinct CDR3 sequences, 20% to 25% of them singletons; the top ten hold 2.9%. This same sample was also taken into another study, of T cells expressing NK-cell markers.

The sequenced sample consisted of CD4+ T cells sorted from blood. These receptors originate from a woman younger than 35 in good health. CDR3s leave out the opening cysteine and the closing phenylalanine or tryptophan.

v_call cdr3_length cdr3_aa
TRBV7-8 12 ASSSGTVNQPQH
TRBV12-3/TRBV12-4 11 ASSSGRGDGYT
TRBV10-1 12 ASSESGAAGELF
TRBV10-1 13 ASSESAGGAETQY
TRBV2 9 ASSSYGTVW
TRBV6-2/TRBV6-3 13 ASRSRGQGNSPLH
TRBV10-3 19 AISKRGLAGPGTANTGELF
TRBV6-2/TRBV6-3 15 ASSYSAPAGVYNEQF
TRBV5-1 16 ASSLDPTSGYSYNEQF
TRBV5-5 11 ASRPITGKIEF
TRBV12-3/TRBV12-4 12 ASRTGRSNTEAF
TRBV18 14 ASSPVGSGAGNTIY
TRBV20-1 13 SARRVLSGGVEQY
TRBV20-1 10 SARRGTETQY
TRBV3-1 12 ASGIGFLKNIQY
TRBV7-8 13 ASSANIQGRETQY
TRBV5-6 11 ASSLKGTDTQY
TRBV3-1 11 ASSLTTGETQY
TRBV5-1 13 ASSLRVAGDETQY
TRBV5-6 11 ASSLRRIYEQY
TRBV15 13 ATSRMVGSYNEQF
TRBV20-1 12 NAPWGGVRETQY
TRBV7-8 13 ASSLGFGRSYEQY
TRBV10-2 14 ASRRQGGSGNQPQH
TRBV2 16 ASSLLVGLDDSYNEQF
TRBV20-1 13 SARDGPGSYYEQY
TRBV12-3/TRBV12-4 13 ASSYGQVGTGELF
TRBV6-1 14 ASSPKSSDSTDTQY
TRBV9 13 ASSVPGQISYEQY
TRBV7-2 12 ASSFVAGMETQY
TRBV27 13 ASGGSGARQETQY
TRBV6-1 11 ASRWTGSYEQY
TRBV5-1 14 ASSLVVTSLAGEQY
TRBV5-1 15 ASSLAASGGAGDTQY
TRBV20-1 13 SASFSSGRDNEQF
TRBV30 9 AFAPEYEQY
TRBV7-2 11 ASREDNTDTQY
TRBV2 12 ASSDYSSTDTQY
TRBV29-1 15 SVEAIGSGRITDTQY
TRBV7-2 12 ASRSRWSSYEQY
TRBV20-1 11 SARAGAKETQY
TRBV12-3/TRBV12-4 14 ASSHRTSGSRDEQF
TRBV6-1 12 ASRIGTGREKLF
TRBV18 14 ASSPPGTGFDGELF
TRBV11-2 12 AKSAGGGTGELF
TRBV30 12 AGARRALYNEQF
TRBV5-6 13 ASSLYLTYNYGYT
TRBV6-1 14 ASSGLAGGRRETQY
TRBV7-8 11 ASSLALSGEQY
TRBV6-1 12 ASRAWASENTQY
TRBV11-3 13 ASSPRGAGTGELF